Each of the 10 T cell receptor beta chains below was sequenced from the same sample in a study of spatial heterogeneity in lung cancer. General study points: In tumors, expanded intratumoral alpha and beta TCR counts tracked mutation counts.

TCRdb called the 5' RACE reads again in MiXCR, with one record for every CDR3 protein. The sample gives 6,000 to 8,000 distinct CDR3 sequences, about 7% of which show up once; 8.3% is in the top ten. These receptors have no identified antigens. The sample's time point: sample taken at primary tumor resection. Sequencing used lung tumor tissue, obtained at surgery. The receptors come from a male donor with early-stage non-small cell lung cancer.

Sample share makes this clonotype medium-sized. CDR3: CSARDSSGGAITDTQYF. In DNA, the CDR3 is TGCAGTGCTAGAGACTCTAGCGGGGGGGCGATCACAGATACGCAGTATTTT. This chain joins TRBV20-1 and TRBJ2-3, with 12 positions matching TRBD2. Trimming took 0 bases from V and 2 from J; bases not matched to a gene: 6. Germline V gene sequence: CDR1 DFQATT, CDR2 SNEGSKA (reference sequence). The CDR3 has 17 residues.

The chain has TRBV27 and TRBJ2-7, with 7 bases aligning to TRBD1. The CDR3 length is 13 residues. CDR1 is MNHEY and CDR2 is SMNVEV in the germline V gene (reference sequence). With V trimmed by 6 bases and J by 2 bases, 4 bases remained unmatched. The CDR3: CASSRGTAYEQYF. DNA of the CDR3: TGTGCCAGCAGCCGTGGGACAGCCTACGAGCAGTACTTC.

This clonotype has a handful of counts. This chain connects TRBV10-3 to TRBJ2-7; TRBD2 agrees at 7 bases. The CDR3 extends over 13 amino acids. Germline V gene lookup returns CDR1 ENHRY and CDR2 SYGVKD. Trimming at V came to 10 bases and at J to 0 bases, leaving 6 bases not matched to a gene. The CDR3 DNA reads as TGTGCCACAACGGGAGGATACTCCTACGAGCAGTACTTC. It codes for CATTGGYSYEQYF.

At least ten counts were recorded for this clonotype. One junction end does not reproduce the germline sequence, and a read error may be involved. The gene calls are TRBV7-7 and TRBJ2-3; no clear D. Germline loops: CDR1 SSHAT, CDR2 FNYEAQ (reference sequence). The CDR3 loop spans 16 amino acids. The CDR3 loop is CASSRSHGASTDTQYF. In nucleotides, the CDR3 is TGTGCTAGCAGCCGTTCCCACGGAGCTAGCACAGATACGCAGTATTTT.

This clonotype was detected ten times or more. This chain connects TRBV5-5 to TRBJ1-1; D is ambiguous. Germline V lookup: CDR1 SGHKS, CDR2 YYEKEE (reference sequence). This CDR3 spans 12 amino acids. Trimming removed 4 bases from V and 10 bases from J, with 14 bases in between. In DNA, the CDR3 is TGTGCCAGCAGCCCAGCGGGAGGTGCAGCTTTCTTT. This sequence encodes CASSPAGGAAFF.

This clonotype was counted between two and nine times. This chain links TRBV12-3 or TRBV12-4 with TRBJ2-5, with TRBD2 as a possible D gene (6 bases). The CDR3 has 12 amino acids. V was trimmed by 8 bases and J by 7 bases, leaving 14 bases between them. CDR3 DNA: TGTGCCAGCGGCGGAGGGGCGGGGACCCAGTACTTC. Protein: CASGGGAGTQYF.

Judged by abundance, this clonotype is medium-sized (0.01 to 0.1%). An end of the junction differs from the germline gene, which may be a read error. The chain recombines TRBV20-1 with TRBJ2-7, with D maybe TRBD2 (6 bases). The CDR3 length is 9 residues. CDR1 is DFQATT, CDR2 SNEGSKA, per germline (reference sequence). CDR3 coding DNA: TGCAGTGCTAGGGAGGCGGGGACCTTC. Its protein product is CSAREAGTF.

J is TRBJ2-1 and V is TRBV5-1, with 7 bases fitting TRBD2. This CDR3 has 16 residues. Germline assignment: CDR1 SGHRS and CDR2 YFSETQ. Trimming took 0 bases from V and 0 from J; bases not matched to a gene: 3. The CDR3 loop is CASSLASGGSYNEQFF. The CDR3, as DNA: TGCGCCAGCAGCTTGGCATCGGGAGGCTCCTACAATGAGCAGTTCTTC.

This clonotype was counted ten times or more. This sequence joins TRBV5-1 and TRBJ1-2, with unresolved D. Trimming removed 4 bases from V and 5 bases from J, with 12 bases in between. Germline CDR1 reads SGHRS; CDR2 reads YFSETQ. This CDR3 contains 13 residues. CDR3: CASSPAGTYGYTF. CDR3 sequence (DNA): TGCGCCAGCAGCCCCGCAGGCACTTATGGCTACACCTTC.

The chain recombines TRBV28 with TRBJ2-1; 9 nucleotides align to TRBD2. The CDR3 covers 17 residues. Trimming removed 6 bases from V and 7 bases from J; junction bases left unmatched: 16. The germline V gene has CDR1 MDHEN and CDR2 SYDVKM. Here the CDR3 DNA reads TGTGCCAGCAGCTCCCTCGAGGGTAGCGGGAGAGGGAATGAGCAGTTCTTC. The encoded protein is CASSSLEGSGRGNEQFF.